The sequence of this T cell receptor beta chain was determined in a study of cytomegalovirus exposure and HLA in healthy donors. Study background: Around 77% of 398 genotyped donors fell in the Caucasian-associated ancestry cluster.

This clone has only one observation. Antigen unknown. Findings and caveats of the study: Later work showed greater clonal expansion in HLA-associated TCR beta chains than in equally common others. CMV serostatus stood as the only immune exposure information on hand. Presence/absence analyses took donor sequencing depth as roughly uniform.

The germline CDR1 and CDR2 sequences are SEHNR and FQNEAQ (reference sequence). The ends were cut back, 7 bases at V and 1 base at J, with 10 bases in the middle. The CDR3 is 13 amino acids. Primers included in the PCR were 60 Vbeta and 13 Jbeta primers. Produced via immunoSEQ multiplex PCR; TCRdb's table is partial and in-frame only. The sample lists around 220,000 clones; about 83% were seen once. Source material: PBMCs. This sequence joins TRBV7-9 and TRBJ1-1; D uncertain. The origin of this receptor is a girl aged 10 to 17 in good health and CMV-seronegative. The CDR3 region has the DNA TGTGCCAGCACCGCCGGAGGGAACACTGAAGCTTTCTTT. Its translation: CASTAGGNTEAFF.